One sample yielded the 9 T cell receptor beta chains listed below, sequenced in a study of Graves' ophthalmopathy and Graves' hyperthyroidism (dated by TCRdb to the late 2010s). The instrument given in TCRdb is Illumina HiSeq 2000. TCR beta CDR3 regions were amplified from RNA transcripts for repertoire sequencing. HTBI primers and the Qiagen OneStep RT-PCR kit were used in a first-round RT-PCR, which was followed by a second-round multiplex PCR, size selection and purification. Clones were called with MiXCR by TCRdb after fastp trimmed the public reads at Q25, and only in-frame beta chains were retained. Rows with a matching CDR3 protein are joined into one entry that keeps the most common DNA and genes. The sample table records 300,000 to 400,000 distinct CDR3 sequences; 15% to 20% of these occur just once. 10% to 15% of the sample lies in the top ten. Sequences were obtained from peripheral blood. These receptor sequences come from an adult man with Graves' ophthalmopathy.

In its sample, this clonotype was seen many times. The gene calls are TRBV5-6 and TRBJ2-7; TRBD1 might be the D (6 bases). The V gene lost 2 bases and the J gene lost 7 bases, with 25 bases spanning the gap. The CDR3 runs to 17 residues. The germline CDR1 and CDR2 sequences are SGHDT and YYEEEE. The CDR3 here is CASSFSGTPLGAGEQYF. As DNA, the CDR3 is TGTGCCAGCAGCTTTTCCGGGACACCCTTGGGGGCTGGTGAGCAGTACTTC.

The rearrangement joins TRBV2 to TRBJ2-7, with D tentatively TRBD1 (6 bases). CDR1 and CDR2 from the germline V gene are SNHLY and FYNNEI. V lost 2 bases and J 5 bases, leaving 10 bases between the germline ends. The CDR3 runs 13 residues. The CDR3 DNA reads TGTGCCAGCAGTGAACAGGGGCGCGACGAGCAGTACTTC. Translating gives CASSEQGRDEQYF.

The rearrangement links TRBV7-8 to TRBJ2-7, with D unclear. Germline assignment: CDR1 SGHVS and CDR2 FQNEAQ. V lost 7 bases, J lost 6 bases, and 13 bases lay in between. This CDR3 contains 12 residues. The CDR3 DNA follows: TGTGCCAGCATGCTAGACACTGGCGAGCAGTACTTC. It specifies CASMLDTGEQYF.

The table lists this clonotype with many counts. CDR3 nucleotides: TGTGCCTGGACCCGAACGGTGGAGGGGGCAGAGACCCAGTACTTC. Its translation is CAWTRTVEGAETQYF. V usage is TRBV30 and J usage is TRBJ2-5; the D gene is possibly TRBD1 (7 bases). Between the trimmed V and J ends, which lost 4 bases and 4 bases, there was a span of 19 bases. The CDR3 extends over 15 amino acids. Germline CDR1 is GTSNPN and CDR2 is SVGIG (reference sequence).

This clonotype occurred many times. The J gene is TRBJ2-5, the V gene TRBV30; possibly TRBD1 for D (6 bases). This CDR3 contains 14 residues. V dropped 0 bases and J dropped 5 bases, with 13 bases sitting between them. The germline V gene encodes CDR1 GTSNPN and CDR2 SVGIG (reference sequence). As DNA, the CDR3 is TGTGCCTGGAGTGTGGGGGCCGGGGAGGAGACCCAGTACTTC. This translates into CAWSVGAGEETQYF.

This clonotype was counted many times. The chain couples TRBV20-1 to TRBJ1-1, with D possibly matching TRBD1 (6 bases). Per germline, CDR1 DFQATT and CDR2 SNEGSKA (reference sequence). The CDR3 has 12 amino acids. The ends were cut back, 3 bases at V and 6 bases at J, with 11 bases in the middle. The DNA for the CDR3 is TGCAGTGCTAGCAGGGGAGGCGCTGAAGCTTTCTTT. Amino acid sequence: CSASRGGAEAFF.

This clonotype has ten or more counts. This CDR3 is CSVPSLGTEAFF. The CDR3 region has the DNA TGCAGCGTCCCCAGTTTAGGCACTGAAGCTTTCTTT. V is TRBV29-1 and J is TRBJ1-1; D ambiguous. The germline V gene encodes CDR1 SQVTM and CDR2 ANQGSEA. V lost 6 bases and J 4 bases, leaving 12 bases between the germline ends. The CDR3 runs to 12 residues. The complete variable domain, with remaining parts taken from reference TRBV29-1 and TRBJ1-1, reads SAVISQKPSRDICQRGTSLTIQCQVDSQVTMMFWYRQQPGQSLTLIATANQGSEATYESGFVIDKFPISRPNLTFSTLTVSNMSPEDSSIYLCSVPSLGTEAFFGQGTRLTVV.

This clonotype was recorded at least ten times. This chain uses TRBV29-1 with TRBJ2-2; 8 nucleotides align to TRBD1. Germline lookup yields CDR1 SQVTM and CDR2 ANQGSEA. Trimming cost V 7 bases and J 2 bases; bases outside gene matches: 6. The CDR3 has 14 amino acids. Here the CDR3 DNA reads TGCAGCGGCCAACAGGGGGACAACACCGGGGAGCTGTTTTTT. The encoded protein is CSGQQGDNTGELFF.

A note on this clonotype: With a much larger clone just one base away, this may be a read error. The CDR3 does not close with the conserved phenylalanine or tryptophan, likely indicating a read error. DNA for the CDR3: TGTGCCAGCAGCGAATTCCCAGGTTCCACTGAAGCTTTCCTT. Protein product: CASSEFPGSTEAFL. This chain uses TRBV6-1 with TRBJ1-1, with D unclear. The germline V gene encodes CDR1 MNHNS and CDR2 SASEGT. Between the trimmed V and J ends, which lost 6 bases and 4 bases, there was a span of 15 bases. The length of the CDR3 is 14 residues.